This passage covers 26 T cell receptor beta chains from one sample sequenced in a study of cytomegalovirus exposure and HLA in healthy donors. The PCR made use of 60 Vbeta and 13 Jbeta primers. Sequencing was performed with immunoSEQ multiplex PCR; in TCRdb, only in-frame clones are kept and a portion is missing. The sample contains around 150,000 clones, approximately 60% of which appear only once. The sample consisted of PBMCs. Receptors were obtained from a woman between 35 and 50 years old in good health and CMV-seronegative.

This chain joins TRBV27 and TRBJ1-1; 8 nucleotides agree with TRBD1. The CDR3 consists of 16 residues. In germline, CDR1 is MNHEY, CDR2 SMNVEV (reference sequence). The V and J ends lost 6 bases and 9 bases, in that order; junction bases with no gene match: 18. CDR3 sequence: CASSPGRGQGARQAFF. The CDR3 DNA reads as TGTGCCAGCAGCCCCGGGCGAGGGCAGGGGGCGCGACAAGCTTTCTTT.

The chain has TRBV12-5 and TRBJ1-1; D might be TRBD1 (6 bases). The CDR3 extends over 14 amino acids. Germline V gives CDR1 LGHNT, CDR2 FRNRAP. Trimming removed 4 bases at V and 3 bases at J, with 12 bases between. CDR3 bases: TGTGCTAGTGGTTCCACAGGGAGGGACACTGAAGCTTTCTTT. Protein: CASGSTGRDTEAFF.

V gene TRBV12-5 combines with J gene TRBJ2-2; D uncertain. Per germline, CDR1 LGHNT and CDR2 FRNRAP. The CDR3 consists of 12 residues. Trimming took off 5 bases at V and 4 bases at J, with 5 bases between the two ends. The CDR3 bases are TGTGCTAGTGGTCTAGGCACCGGGGAGCTGTTTTTT. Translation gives CASGLGTGELFF.

The CDR3 DNA reads TGCGCCAGCAGCCCCGTAGATGGTCCATATGGCTACACCTTC. This codes for CASSPVDGPYGYTF. The gene calls are TRBV4-1 and TRBJ1-2; no reliable D call. The CDR3 sequence is 14 residues long. Germline CDR1 and CDR2: MGHRA and YSYEKL. V lost 4 bases and J 5 bases, leaving 14 bases between the germline ends.

The CDR3 sequence is CASSPFGANDGYTF. The CDR3 DNA is TGTGCCAGCAGCCCTTTTGGGGCTAATGATGGCTACACCTTC. This chain joins TRBV7-9 and TRBJ1-2; D might be TRBD1 (5 bases). V dropped 5 bases and J dropped 6 bases, with 16 bases sitting between them. The CDR3 has 14 amino acids. From germline, CDR1 is SEHNR and CDR2 FQNEAQ (reference sequence).

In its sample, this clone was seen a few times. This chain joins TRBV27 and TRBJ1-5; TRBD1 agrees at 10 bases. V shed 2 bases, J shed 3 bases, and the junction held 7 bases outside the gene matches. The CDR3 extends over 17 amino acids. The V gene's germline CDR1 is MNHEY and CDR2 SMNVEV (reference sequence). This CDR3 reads CASSLVTTGGPNQPQHF. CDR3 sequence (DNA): TGTGCCAGCAGTTTAGTAACGACAGGGGGCCCCAATCAGCCCCAGCATTTT.

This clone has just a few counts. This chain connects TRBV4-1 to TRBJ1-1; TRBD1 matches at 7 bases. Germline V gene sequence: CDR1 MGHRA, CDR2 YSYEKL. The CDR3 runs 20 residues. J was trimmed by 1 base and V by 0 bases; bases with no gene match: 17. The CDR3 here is CASSQDLRRGQWTRNTEAFF. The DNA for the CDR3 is TGCGCCAGCAGCCAAGATCTAAGGCGGGGACAGTGGACTCGGAACACTGAAGCTTTCTTT.

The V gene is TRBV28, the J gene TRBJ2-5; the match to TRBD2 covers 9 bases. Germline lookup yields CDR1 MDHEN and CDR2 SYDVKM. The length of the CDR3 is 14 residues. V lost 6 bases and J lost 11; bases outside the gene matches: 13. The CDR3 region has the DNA TGTGCCAGCAGATATAGCGGGGGCCCCCTGGAGCAGTACTTC. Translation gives CASRYSGGPLEQYF.

CDR3 protein: CASTADRVNTEAFF. DNA of the CDR3: TGTGCCAGTACCGCGGACAGGGTGAACACTGAAGCTTTCTTT. This chain connects TRBV19 to TRBJ1-1; 8 positions match TRBD1. Germline-derived CDR1 and CDR2 are LNHDA and SQIVND (reference sequence). This CDR3 spans 14 amino acids. J gave up 0 bases and V 7 bases, and 4 bases lay outside the gene matches. The full variable domain, in which reference TRBV19 and TRBJ1-1 provide the parts outside the CDR3, is DGGITQSPKYLFRKEGQNVTLSCEQNLNHDAMYWYRQDPGQGLRLIYYSQIVNDFQKGDIAEGYSVSREKKESFPLTVTSAQKNPTAFYLCASTADRVNTEAFFGQGTRLTVV.

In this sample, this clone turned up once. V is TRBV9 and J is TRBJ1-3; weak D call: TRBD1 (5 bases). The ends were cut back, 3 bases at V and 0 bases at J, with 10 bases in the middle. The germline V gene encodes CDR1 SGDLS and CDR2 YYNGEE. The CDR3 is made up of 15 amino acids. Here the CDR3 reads CASSADTFSGNTIYF. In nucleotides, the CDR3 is TGTGCCAGCAGCGCGGACACGTTCTCTGGAAACACCATATATTTT.

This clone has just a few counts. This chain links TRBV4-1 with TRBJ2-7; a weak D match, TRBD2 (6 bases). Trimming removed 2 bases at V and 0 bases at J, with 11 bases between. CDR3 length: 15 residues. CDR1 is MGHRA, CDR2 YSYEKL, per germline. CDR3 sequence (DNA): TGCGCCAGCAGCCAACCGACGGGGGTCTCCTACGAGCAGTACTTC. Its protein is CASSQPTGVSYEQYF.

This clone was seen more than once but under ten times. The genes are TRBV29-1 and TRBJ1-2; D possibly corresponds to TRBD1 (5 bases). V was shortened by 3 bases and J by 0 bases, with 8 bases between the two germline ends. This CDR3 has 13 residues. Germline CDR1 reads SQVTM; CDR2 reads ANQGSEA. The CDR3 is CSVEGPPNYGYTF. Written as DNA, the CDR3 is TGCAGCGTTGAGGGGCCGCCTAACTATGGCTACACCTTC.

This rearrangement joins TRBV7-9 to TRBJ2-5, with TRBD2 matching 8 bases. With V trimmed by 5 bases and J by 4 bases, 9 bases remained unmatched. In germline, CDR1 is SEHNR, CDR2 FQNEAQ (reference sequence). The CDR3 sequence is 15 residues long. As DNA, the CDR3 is TGTGCCAGCAGCCGGGGGGGCCGGGGGCCAGAGACCCAGTACTTC. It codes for CASSRGGRGPETQYF. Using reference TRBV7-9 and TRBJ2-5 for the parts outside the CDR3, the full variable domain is DTGVSQNPRHKITKRGQNVTFRCDPISEHNRLYWYRQTLGQGPEFLTYFQNEAQLEKSRLLSDRFSAERPKGSFSTLEIQRTEQGDSAMYLCASSRGGRGPETQYFGPGTRLLVL.

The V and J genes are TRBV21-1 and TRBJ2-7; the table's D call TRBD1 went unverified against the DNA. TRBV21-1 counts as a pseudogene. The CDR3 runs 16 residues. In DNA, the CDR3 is TGTGCCAGCAGCAAAGTCCCGGACAGGGGAGCCTACGAGCAGTACTTC. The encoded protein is CASSKVPDRGAYEQYF.

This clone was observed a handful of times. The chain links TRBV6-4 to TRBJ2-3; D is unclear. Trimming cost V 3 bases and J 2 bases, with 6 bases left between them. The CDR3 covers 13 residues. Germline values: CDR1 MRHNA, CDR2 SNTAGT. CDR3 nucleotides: TGTGCCAGCAGTGATCAGAACACAGATACGCAGTATTTT. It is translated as CASSDQNTDTQYF.

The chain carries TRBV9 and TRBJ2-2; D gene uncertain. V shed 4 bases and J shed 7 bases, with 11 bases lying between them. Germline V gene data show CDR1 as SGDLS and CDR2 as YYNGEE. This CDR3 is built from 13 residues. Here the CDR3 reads CASSSTFSGELFF. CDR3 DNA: TGTGCCAGCAGCTCGACATTTAGCGGGGAGCTGTTTTTT.

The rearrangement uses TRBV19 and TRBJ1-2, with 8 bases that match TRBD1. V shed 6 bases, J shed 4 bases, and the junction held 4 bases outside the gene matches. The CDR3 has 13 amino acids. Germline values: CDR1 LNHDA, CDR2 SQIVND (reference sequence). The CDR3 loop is CASSRGQAYGYTF. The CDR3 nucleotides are TGTGCCAGTAGCCGGGGACAGGCCTATGGCTACACCTTC.

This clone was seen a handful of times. The CDR3 protein is CASSLGQGVSYEQYF. The CDR3 DNA is TGTGCCAGCAGCTTAGGGCAGGGGGTCTCCTACGAGCAGTACTTC. The chain combines TRBV7-9 with TRBJ2-7; TRBD1 agrees at 7 bases. CDR3 size: 15 residues. V gave up 1 base and J gave up 0 bases; unmatched junction bases: 3. CDR1 is SEHNR, CDR2 FQNEAQ, per germline (reference sequence).

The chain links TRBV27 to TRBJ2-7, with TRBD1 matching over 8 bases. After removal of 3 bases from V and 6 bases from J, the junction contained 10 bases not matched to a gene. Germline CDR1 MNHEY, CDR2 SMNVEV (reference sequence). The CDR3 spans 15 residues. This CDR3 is CASSFTGTGVREQYF. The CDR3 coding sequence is TGTGCCAGCAGTTTTACCGGGACAGGCGTACGCGAGCAGTACTTC.

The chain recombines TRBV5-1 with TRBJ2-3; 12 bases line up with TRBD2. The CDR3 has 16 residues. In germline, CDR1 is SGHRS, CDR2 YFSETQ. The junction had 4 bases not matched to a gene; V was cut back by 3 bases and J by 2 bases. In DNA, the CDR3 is TGCGCCAGCAGCTCTCCTAGCGGGGGGGTCACAGATACGCAGTATTTT. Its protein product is CASSSPSGGVTDTQYF.

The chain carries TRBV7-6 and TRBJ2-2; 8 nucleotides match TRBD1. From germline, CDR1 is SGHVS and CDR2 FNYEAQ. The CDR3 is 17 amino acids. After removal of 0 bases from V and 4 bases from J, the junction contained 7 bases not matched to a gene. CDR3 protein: CASSLAPGQVLTGELFF. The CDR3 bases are TGTGCCAGCAGCTTAGCCCCGGGACAGGTCCTCACCGGGGAGCTGTTTTTT. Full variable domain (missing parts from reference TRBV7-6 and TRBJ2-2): GAGVSQSPRYKVTKRGQDVALRCDPISGHVSLYWYRQALGQGPEFLTYFNYEAQQDKSGLPNDRFSAERPEGSISTLTIQRTEQRDSAMYRCASSLAPGQVLTGELFFGEGSRLTVL.

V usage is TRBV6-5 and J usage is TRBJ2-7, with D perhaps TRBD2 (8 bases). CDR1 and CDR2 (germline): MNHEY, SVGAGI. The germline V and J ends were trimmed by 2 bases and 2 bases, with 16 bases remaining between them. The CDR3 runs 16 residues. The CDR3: CASSYSSGGLAYEQYF. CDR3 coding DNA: TGTGCCAGCAGTTACAGCTCAGGGGGACTAGCCTACGAGCAGTACTTC.

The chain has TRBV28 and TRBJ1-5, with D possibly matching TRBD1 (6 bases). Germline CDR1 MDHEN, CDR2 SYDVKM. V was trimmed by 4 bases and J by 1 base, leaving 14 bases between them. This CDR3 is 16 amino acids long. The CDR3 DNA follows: TGTGCCAGCAGTTCACAGGGAGAAATGAGCAATCAGCCCCAGCATTTT. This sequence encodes CASSSQGEMSNQPQHF.

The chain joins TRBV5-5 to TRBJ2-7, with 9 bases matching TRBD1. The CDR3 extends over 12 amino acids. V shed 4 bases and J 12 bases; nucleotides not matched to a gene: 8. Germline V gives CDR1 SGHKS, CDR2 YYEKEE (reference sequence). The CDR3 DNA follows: TGTGCCAGCAGCCCTCGGGACAGGGAGGGGTACTTC. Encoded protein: CASSPRDREGYF.

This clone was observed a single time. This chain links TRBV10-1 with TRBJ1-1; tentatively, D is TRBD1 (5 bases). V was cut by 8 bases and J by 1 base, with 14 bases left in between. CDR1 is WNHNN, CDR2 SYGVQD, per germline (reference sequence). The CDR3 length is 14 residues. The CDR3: CASREGRKNTEAFF. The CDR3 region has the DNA TGCGCCAGCCGGGAGGGGAGAAAGAACACTGAAGCTTTCTTT.

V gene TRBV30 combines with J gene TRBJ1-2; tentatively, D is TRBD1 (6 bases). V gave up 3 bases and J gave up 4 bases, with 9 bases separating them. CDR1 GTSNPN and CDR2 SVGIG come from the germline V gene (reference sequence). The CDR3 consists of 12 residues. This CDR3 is CAWRRGFYGYTF. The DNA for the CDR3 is TGTGCCTGGAGAAGGGGGTTCTATGGCTACACCTTC.